What follows are 20 T cell receptor beta chains derived from one specimen sequenced in a study of T cells after yellow fever vaccination. TCRdb reanalysed the 5' RACE reads using MiXCR and keeps one entry per CDR3 protein. Of about 340,000 distinct CDR3 sequences in the sample, 9.5% to 15% were seen once. The material sequenced was CD4+ T cells sorted from PBMCs, taken 15 days after the yellow fever booster vaccination. The receptors shown here come from a man in his late teens or twenties who received the YFV17D yellow fever vaccine.

This clonotype has just a few counts. The rearrangement links TRBV7-6 to TRBJ1-2, with D uncertain. The V and J ends lost 3 bases and 4 bases respectively, with 12 bases between them. The length of the CDR3 is 14 residues. CDR1 is SGHVS and CDR2 is FNYEAQ in the germline V gene. CDR3 sequence: CASSFDTESYGYTF. CDR3 bases: TGTGCCAGCAGCTTCGATACCGAAAGCTATGGCTACACCTTC. Using reference TRBV7-6 and TRBJ1-2 for the parts outside the CDR3, the full variable domain is GAGVSQSPRYKVTKRGQDVALRCDPISGHVSLYWYRQALGQGPEFLTYFNYEAQQDKSGLPNDRFSAERPEGSISTLTIQRTEQRDSAMYRCASSFDTESYGYTFGSGTRLTVV.

This clonotype was counted between two and nine times. The chain is built from TRBV9 and TRBJ2-5, with D possibly TRBD2 on 5 matching bases. The CDR3 consists of 15 residues. Between the trimmed V and J ends, which lost 0 bases and 2 bases, there was a span of 11 bases. Germline loops: CDR1 SGDLS, CDR2 YYNGEE. This CDR3 is CASSVEGVRQETQYF. CDR3 bases: TGTGCCAGCAGCGTAGAGGGAGTCCGGCAAGAGACCCAGTACTTC. The variable domain in full, with the rest retrieved from reference TRBV9 and TRBJ2-5, is DSGVTQTPKHLITATGQRVTLRCSPRSGDLSVYWYQQSLDQGLQFLIQYYNGEERAKGNILERFSAQQFPDLHSELNLSSLELGDSALYFCASSVEGVRQETQYFGPGTRLLVL.

The CDR3 coding sequence is TGTGCCAGCAGCCAAGAGCATCCGGGACAGGGGTTGGCACCCCTCCACTTT. Amino acids: CASSQEHPGQGLAPLHF. The rearrangement uses TRBV4-2 and TRBJ1-6, with 10 positions matching TRBD1. Germline V gene data show CDR1 as LGHNA and CDR2 as YNFKEQ. V lost 0 bases, J lost 11 bases, and 10 bases stayed unmatched. This CDR3 is 17 amino acids long.

This clonotype has more than one count but fewer than ten. V and J are TRBV7-6 and TRBJ2-3; possibly TRBD1 for D (6 bases). Trimming left V 0 bases short and J 0 bases short, with 10 bases between. The germline CDR1 and CDR2 sequences are SGHVS and FNYEAQ. The CDR3 is made up of 16 amino acids. CDR3 sequence: CASSLAFGQSTDTQYF. In DNA form, the CDR3 reads TGTGCCAGCAGCTTAGCGTTCGGACAGAGCACAGATACGCAGTATTTT.

This clonotype was seen repeatedly, ten times or more. The V gene is TRBV5-1, the J gene TRBJ1-1, with 7 bases fitting TRBD1. V trimming: 0 bases; J trimming: 1 base; junction bases outside the gene matches: 0. The CDR3 is 14 residues long. In germline, CDR1 is SGHRS, CDR2 YFSETQ. For the CDR3, the DNA is TGCGCCAGCAGCTTGGACAGGGGGAACACTGAAGCTTTCTTT. It specifies CASSLDRGNTEAFF.

This clonotype was seen ten or more times. This chain joins TRBV29-1 and TRBJ1-2; D is perhaps TRBD1 (6 bases). The CDR3 sequence is 11 residues long. Trimming took 7 bases from V and 5 from J, leaving 11 bases between them. The V gene's germline CDR1 is SQVTM and CDR2 ANQGSEA. The CDR3 sequence: CSADREYGYTF. DNA of the CDR3: TGCAGCGCGGACAGAGAGTATGGCTACACCTTC.

This clonotype turned up a few times. The DNA for the CDR3 is TGTGCCTGGAGCCCCCCGGGCCAGATTGAAGCTTTCTTT. It encodes CAWSPPGQIEAFF. The genes are TRBV30 and TRBJ1-1; D is unresolved. The V gene's germline CDR1 is GTSNPN and CDR2 SVGIG (reference sequence). The CDR3 loop spans 13 amino acids. With 3 bases removed from V and 7 bases from J, the gap between germline ends came to 15 bases.

This clonotype was counted between two and nine times. The chain carries TRBV7-2 and TRBJ2-1; perhaps D is TRBD1 or TRBD2 (5 bases each). CDR1 SGHTA and CDR2 FQGNSA come from the germline V gene. Trimming left V 5 bases short and J 1 base short, with 15 bases between. CDR3 length equals 16 residues. CDR3 region: CASSNRRDPSYNEQFF. The CDR3 coding sequence is TGTGCCAGCAGCAACCGCAGGGACCCTTCCTACAATGAGCAGTTCTTC.

The V call is TRBV20-1, the J call TRBJ2-5, with 11 bases identical to TRBD2. The ends lost 0 bases at V and 5 bases at J; junction bases unmatched: 5. CDR3 size: 15 residues. From germline, CDR1 is DFQATT and CDR2 SNEGSKA (reference sequence). CDR3 protein: CSARDPGTSGETQYF. CDR3 DNA: TGCAGTGCTAGAGACCCTGGGACTAGCGGTGAGACCCAGTACTTC.

The sample holds many counts of this clonotype. The chain joins TRBV7-2 to TRBJ1-2; 8 nucleotides align to TRBD1. From germline, CDR1 is SGHTA and CDR2 FQGNSA. The CDR3 length is 14 residues. V was pared by 2 bases and J by 5 bases, with 4 bases of the junction left unmatched. CDR3 in amino acids: CASSLQGQVYGYTF. The CDR3 coding sequence is TGTGCCAGCAGCTTACAGGGACAGGTTTATGGCTACACCTTC.

Concerning this clonotype itself: Sequence at one end of the junction differs from germline and may be a read error. The chain employs TRBV27 and TRBJ1-5, with D unclear. Germline values: CDR1 MNHEY, CDR2 SMNVEV (reference sequence). The CDR3 is made up of 16 amino acids. The CDR3 DNA reads TGTGCCAGCAGTTTATCGTACAGTTTTAGCGATCAGCCCCAGCATTTT. It translates to CASSLSYSFSDQPQHF.

This clonotype was recorded a few times. V is TRBV29-1 and J is TRBJ2-2; 8 bases are shared with TRBD2. V trimming: 0 bases; J trimming: 5 bases; junction bases outside the gene matches: 5. The CDR3 extends over 15 amino acids. The germline CDR1 and CDR2 sequences are SQVTM and ANQGSEA. The CDR3 here is CSVEDLRGDTGELFF. The CDR3 nucleotides are TGCAGCGTTGAAGATCTGCGGGGGGATACCGGGGAGCTGTTTTTT.

V usage is TRBV7-9 and J usage is TRBJ1-4; TRBD1 agrees at 8 bases. V dropped 1 base and J dropped 7; count of bases not matched to a gene: 2. This CDR3 region has 14 residues. Germline CDR1 SEHNR, CDR2 FQNEAQ (reference sequence). The CDR3 DNA sequence: TGTGCCAGCAGCTTAGGGACAGGGAGTGAAAAACTGTTTTTT. Encoded protein: CASSLGTGSEKLFF.

This clonotype was picked up a small number of times. The chain couples TRBV24-1 to TRBJ2-1, with TRBD1 matching over 11 bases. The CDR3 consists of 15 residues. From germline, CDR1 is KGHDR and CDR2 SFDVKD. J was trimmed by 6 bases and V by 2 bases; bases with no gene match: 2. The CDR3 bases are TGTGCCACCAGTGATTCTGGGACAGGGGGCAATGAGCAGTTCTTC. Translating gives CATSDSGTGGNEQFF.

V is TRBV5-4 and J is TRBJ2-3; 9 nucleotides agree with TRBD2. In germline, CDR1 is SGHNT, CDR2 YYREEE (reference sequence). V gave up 4 bases and J gave up 6 bases; unmatched junction bases: 12. The CDR3 has 16 amino acids. CDR3: CASSTKIAGVGDTQYF. As DNA, the CDR3 is TGTGCCAGCAGCACGAAGATAGCGGGGGTTGGGGATACGCAGTATTTT.

This chain joins TRBV9 and TRBJ1-2; D remains unclear. Germline CDR1 is SGDLS and CDR2 is YYNGEE. V was pared by 3 bases and J by 8 bases, with 17 bases between. The CDR3 is made up of 14 amino acids. The CDR3 loop reads CASSANRGGYGYTF. DNA for the CDR3: TGTGCCAGCAGCGCCAACCGCGGAGGCTACGGCTACACCTTC. Based on the CDR3 plus reference TRBV9 and TRBJ1-2, the full variable domain is DSGVTQTPKHLITATGQRVTLRCSPRSGDLSVYWYQQSLDQGLQFLIQYYNGEERAKGNILERFSAQQFPDLHSELNLSSLELGDSALYFCASSANRGGYGYTFGSGTRLTVV.

This clonotype was picked up a small number of times. The chain couples TRBV6-2 or TRBV6-3 to TRBJ2-4; D is perhaps TRBD1 (6 bases). CDR1 is MNHEY and CDR2 is SVGEGT in the germline V gene. The CDR3 spans 15 residues. V shed 6 bases and J shed 9 bases, with 21 bases lying between them. The CDR3 nucleotides are TGTGCCAGCAGCCCACAGGGCCCCGTTCGGGGCATTCAGTACTTC. It encodes CASSPQGPVRGIQYF.

This clonotype turned up a few times. The gene calls are TRBV6-5 and TRBJ1-5; maybe TRBD1 (6 bases). CDR1 is MNHEY and CDR2 is SVGAGI in the germline V gene. The ends were cut back, 6 bases at V and 1 base at J, with 16 bases in the middle. CDR3 size: 16 residues. The CDR3 bases are TGTGCCAGCAGCTATCTAACAGGGAGAAGCAATCAGCCCCAGCATTTT. Its protein product is CASSYLTGRSNQPQHF.

This chain connects TRBV11-2 to TRBJ2-5, with no clear D. Germline lookup yields CDR1 SGHAT and CDR2 FQNNGV. V was trimmed by 5 bases and J by 2 bases, leaving 15 bases between them. The CDR3 totals 15 residues. CDR3 protein: CASSKAGVVQETQYF. CDR3 coding DNA: TGTGCCAGCAGCAAAGCCGGAGTAGTTCAAGAGACCCAGTACTTC.

The table lists this clonotype with a few counts. CDR3 amino acids: CSVEWGKNTEAFF. CDR3 sequence (DNA): TGCAGCGTTGAATGGGGGAAGAACACTGAAGCTTTCTTT. V is TRBV29-1 and J is TRBJ1-1; TRBD1 might be the D (5 bases). The V end was cut by 2 bases, the J end by 1 base, with 8 bases between. The CDR3 contains 13 residues. CDR1 is SQVTM, CDR2 ANQGSEA, per germline.